The sequence of this T cell receptor (beta chain) was determined in a study of CD8+ T cells in alopecia areata. Extraction and reverse transcription of RNA yielded cDNA as the sequencing template. Generated by immunoSEQ multiplex PCR, the TCRdb table keeps only in-frame clones and is missing some. The sample yields about 180,000 clones, about 63% seen once. Sorted populations comprised CD4+ and CD8+ T cells obtained from PBMCs. This sequence was found in a human donor with alopecia areata. The sequences come from CD4+ T cells sorted from blood, collected at week 0.

As DNA, the CDR3 is TGCGCCAGCAGCCAAGGGCACAGTAGAACCGGGGAGCTGTTTTTT. It translates to CASSQGHSRTGELFF. V is TRBV4-3 and J is TRBJ2-2; D is ambiguous. Deletions cut 1 base from V and 5 bases from J, with 11 bases between. Germline V gene lookup returns CDR1 LGHNA and CDR2 YSLEER. The CDR3 sequence is 15 residues long.